What follows describes a single T cell receptor (beta chain). Antigen unknown. The data derive from a study of cytomegalovirus exposure and HLA in healthy donors. The wider study: Researchers previously reported finding about 110 million unique TCR beta sequences from 170 million or so T cells. The study's findings and limits: About 87% or about 30% of the time was how often most TCR beta V segments were productive, according to an earlier analysis. The study labeled 164 TCR beta chains cytomegalovirus-associated. Accurate predictions that matched the HLA-A and HLA-B alleles of most subjects were reportedly made from TCR beta sequences.

The ends lost 3 bases at V and 3 bases at J; junction bases unmatched: 13. The CDR3 has 18 residues. The germline gives CDR1 LNHDA, CDR2 SQIVND (reference sequence). The PCR employed 60 Vbeta primers together with 13 Jbeta primers. Clones were sequenced by immunoSEQ multiplex PCR, and TCRdb holds only the in-frame ones, with some missing. The sample yields over 200,000 clones, 70% to 85% seen once. The V gene is TRBV19, the J gene TRBJ2-2, with 7 positions matching TRBD2. The TCR comes from a woman aged 55-70 years in good health and CMV-seropositive. The source material was PBMCs. The CDR3, as DNA: TGTGCCAGTAGTATGCTCCTCCTAGTAGCGGGCGACACCGGGGAGCTGTTTTTT. This encodes CASSMLLLVAGDTGELFF.